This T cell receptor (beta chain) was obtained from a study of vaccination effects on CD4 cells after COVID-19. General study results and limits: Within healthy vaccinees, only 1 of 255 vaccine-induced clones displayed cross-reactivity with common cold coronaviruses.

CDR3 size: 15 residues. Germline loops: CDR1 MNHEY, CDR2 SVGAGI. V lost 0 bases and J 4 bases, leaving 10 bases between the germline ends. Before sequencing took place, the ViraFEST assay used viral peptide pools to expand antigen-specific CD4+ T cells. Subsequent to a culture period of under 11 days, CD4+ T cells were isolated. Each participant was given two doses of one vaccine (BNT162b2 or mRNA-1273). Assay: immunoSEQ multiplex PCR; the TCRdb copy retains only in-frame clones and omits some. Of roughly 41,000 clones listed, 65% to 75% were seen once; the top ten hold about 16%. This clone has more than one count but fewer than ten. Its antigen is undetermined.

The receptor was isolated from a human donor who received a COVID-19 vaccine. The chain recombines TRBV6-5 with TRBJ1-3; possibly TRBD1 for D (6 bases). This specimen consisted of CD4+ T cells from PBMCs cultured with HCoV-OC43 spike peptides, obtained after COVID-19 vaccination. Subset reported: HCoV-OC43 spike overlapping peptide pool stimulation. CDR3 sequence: CASSYSHGGGNTIYF. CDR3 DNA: TGTGCCAGCAGTTACTCCCATGGGGGCGGAAACACCATATATTTT.